This T cell receptor beta chain was recorded in a study of blood T cells in healthy people across ages. Then a second PCR, running about 7 to 11 cycles, was carried out with a sample-barcoded 5' primer and a J-beta primer mix. MiXCR was run by TCRdb on the 5' RACE reads, yielding one entry per CDR3 protein. The table lists over a million distinct CDR3 sequences, under 30% of them singletons. The sample holds a few counts of this clonotype. V lost 1 base to trimming and J lost 9 bases, with 8 bases between them. The CDR3 totals 12 residues. The germline V gene encodes CDR1 SGHNT and CDR2 YYREEE (reference sequence). The data were also submitted as part of a second study, on T cells of mothers and their children.

The chain combines TRBV5-4 with TRBJ2-1; D unresolved. The receptor's source is a girl aged 2-9 years in good health. The sample consisted of blood. As DNA, the CDR3 is TGTGCCAGCAGCTTGATAGCTGGTGAGCAGTTCTTC. It translates to CASSLIAGEQFF.